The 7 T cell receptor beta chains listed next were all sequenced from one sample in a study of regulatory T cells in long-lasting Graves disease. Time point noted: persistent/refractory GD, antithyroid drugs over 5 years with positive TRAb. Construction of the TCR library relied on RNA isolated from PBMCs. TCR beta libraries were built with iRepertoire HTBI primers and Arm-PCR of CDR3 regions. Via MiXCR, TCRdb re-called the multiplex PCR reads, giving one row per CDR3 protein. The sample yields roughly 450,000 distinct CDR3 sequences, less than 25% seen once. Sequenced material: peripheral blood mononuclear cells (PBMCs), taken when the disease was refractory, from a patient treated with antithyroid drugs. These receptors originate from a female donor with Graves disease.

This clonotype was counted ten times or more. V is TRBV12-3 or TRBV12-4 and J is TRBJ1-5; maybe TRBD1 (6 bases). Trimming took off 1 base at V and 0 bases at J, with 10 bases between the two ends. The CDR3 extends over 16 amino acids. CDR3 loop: CASSLGPTGSNQPQHF. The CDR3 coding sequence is TGTGCCAGCAGTTTAGGACCGACAGGTAGCAATCAGCCCCAGCATTTT.

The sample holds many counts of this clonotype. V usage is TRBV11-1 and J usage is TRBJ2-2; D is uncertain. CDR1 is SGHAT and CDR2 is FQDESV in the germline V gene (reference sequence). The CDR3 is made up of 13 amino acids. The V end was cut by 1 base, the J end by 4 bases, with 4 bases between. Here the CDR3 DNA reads TGTGCCAGCAGCTTAGACATCACCGGGGAGCTGTTTTTT. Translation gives CASSLDITGELFF.

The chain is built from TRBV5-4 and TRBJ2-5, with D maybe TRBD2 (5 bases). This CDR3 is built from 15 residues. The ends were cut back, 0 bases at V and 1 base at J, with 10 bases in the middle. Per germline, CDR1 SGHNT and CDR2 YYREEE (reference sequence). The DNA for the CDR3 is TGTGCCAGCAGCTTGGAGCCAGCGGCCCAAGAGACCCAGTACTTC. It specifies CASSLEPAAQETQYF.

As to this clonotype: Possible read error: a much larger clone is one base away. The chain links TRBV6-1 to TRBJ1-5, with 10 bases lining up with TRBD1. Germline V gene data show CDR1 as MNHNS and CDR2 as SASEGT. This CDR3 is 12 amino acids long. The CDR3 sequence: CGIGQGGQPQHF. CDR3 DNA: TGTGGGATAGGACAGGGGGGTCAGCCCCAGCATTTT.

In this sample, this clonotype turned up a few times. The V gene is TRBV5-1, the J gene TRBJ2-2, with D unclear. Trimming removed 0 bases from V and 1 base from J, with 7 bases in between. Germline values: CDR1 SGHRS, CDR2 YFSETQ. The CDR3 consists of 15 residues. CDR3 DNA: TGCGCCAGCAGCTTGGCCGCCAGGAACACCGGGGAGCTGTTTTTT. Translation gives CASSLAARNTGELFF.

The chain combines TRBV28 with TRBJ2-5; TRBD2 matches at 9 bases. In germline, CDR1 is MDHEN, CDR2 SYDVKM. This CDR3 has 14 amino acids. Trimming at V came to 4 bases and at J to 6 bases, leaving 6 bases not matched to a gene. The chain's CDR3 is CASSSSLAGQTQYF. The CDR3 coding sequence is TGTGCCAGCAGTTCGTCCCTAGCGGGGCAGACCCAGTACTTC.

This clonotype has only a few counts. Here the CDR3 reads CASSLGGMGGTEAFF. The CDR3 nucleotides are TGTGCCAGCAGCTTAGGGGGGATGGGGGGCACTGAAGCTTTCTTT. The V gene is TRBV7-9, the J gene TRBJ1-1, with D possibly being TRBD1 (5 bases). Per the germline V gene, CDR1 is SEHNR and CDR2 is FQNEAQ (reference sequence). This CDR3 is 15 amino acids long. V lost 1 base to trimming and J lost 4 bases, with 13 bases between them.